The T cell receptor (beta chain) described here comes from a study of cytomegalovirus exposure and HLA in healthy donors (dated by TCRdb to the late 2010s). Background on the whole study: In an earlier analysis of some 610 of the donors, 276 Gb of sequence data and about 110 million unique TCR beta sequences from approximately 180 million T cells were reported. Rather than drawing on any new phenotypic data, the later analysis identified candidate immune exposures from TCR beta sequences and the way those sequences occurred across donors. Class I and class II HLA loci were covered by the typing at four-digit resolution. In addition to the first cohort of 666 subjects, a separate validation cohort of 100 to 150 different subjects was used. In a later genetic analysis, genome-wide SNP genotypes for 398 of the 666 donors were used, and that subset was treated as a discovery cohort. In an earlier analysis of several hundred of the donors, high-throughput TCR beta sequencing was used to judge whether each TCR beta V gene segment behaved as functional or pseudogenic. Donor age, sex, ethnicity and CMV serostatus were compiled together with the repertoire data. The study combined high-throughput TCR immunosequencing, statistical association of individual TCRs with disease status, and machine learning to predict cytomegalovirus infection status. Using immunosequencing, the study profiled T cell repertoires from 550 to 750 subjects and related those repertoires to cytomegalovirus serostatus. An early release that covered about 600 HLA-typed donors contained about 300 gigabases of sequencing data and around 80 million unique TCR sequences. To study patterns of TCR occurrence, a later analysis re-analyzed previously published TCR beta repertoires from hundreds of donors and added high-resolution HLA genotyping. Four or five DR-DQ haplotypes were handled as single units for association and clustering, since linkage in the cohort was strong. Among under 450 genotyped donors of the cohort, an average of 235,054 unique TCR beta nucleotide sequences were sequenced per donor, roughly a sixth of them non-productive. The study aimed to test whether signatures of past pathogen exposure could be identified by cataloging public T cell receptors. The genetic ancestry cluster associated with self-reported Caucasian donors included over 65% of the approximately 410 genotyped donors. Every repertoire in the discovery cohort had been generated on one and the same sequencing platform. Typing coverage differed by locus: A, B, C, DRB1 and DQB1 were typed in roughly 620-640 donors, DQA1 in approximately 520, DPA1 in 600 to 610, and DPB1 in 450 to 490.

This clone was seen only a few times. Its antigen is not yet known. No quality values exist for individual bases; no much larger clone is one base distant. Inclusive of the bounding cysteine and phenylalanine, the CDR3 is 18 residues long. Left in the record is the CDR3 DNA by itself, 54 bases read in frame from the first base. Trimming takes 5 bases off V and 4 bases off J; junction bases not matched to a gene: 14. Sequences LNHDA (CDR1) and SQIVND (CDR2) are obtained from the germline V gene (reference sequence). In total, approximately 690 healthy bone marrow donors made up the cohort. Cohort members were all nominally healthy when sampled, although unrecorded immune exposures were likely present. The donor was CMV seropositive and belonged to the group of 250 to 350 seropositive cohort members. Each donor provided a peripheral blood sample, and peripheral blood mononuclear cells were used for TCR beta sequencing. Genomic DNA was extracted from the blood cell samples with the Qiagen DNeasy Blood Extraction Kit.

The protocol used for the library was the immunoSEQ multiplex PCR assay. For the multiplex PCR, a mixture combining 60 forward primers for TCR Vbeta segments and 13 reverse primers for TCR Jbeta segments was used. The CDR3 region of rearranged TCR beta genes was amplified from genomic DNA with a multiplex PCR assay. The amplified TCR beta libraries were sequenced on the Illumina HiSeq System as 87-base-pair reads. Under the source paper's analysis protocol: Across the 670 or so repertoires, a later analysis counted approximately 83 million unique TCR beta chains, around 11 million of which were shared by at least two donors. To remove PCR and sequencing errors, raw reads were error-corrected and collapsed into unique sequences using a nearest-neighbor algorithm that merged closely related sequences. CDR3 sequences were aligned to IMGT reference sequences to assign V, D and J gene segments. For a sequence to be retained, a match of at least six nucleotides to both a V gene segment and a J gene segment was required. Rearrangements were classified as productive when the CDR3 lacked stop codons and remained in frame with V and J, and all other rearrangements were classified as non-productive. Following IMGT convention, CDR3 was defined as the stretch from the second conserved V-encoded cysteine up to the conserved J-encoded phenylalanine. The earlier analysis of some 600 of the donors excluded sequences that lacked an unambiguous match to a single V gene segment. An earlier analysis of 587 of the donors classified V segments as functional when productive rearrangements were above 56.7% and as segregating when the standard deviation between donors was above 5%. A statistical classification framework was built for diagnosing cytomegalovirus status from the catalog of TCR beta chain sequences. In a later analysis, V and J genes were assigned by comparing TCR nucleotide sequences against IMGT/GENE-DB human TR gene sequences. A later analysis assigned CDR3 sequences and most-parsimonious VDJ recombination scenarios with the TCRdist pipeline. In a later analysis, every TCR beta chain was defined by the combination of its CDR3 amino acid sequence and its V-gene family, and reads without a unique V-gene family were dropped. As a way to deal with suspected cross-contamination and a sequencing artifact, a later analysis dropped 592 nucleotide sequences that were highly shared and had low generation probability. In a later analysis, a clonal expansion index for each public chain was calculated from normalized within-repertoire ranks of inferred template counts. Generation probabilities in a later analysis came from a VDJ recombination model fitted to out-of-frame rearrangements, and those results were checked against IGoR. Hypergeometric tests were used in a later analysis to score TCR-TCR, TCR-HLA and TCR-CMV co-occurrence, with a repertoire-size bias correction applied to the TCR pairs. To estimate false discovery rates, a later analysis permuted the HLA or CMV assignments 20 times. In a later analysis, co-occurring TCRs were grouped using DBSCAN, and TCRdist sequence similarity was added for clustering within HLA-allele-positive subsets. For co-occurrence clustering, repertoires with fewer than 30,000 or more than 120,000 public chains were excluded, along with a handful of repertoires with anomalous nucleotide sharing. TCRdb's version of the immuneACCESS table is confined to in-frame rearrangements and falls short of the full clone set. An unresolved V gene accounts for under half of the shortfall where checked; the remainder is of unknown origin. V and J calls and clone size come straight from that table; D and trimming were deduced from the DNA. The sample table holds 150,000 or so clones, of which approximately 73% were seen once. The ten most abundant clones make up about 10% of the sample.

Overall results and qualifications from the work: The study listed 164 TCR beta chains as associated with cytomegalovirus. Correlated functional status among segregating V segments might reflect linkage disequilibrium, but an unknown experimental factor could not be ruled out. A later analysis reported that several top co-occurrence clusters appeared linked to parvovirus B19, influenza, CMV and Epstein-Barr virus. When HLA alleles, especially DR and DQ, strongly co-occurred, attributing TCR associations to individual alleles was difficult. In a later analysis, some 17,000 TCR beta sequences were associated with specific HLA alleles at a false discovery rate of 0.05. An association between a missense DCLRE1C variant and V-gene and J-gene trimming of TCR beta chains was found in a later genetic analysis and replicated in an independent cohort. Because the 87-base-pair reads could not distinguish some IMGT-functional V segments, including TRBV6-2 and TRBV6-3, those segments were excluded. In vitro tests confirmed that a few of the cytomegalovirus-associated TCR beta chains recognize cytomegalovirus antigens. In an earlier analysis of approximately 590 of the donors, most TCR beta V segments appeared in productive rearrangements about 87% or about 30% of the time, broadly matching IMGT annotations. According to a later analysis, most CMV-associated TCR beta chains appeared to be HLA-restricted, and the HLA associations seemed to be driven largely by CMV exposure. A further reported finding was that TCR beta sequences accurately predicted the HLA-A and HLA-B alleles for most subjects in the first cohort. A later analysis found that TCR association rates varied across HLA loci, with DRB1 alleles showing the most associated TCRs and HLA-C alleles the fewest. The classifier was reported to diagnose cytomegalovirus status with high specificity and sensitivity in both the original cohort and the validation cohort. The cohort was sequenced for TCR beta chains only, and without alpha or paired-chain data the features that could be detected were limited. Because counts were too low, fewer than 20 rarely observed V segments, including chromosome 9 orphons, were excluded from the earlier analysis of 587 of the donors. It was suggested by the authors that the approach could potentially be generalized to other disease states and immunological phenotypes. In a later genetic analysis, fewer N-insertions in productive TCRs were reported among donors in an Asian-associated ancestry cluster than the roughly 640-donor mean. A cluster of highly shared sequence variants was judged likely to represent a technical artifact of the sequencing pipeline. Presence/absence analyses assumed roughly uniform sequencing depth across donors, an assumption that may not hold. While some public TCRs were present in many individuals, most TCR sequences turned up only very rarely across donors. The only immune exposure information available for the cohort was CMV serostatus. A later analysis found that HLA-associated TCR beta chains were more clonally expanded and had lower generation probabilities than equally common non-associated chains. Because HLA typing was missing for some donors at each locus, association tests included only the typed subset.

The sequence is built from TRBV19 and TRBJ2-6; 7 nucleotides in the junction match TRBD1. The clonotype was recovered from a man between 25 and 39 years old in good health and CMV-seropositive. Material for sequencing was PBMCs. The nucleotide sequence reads TGTGCCAGTAGTCGCACAGGGGCAACAGGCGTAGGGGCCAACGTCCTGACTTTC. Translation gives CASSRTGATGVGANVLTF. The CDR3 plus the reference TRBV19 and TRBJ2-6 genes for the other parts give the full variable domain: DGGITQSPKYLFRKEGQNVTLSCEQNLNHDAMYWYRQDPGQGLRLIYYSQIVNDFQKGDIAEGYSVSREKKESFPLTVTSAQKNPTAFYLCASSRTGATGVGANVLTFGAGSRLTVL.